Listed here are 18 T cell receptor beta chains from one sample, sequenced in a study of T cells after yellow fever vaccination. MiXCR was run by TCRdb on the 5' RACE reads, yielding one entry per CDR3 protein. The sample shows about 150,000 distinct CDR3 sequences, 6.6% of them seen only once. The sequenced sample was CD4+ T cells sorted from PBMCs, obtained 10 days after the yellow fever booster vaccination. The receptors derive from a man aged 25-45 years who received the YFV17D yellow fever vaccine.

This rearrangement joins TRBV7-6 to TRBJ2-7; 10 bases are shared with TRBD2. Germline V gene lookup returns CDR1 SGHVS and CDR2 FNYEAQ. Trimming cost V 5 bases and J 5 bases; bases outside gene matches: 9. The CDR3 sequence is 15 residues long. CDR3 protein: CASSPQAGGTHEQYF. In nucleotides, the CDR3 is TGTGCCAGCAGCCCCCAAGCGGGAGGGACCCACGAGCAGTACTTC.

Only a few counts were recorded for this clonotype. V and J are TRBV6-2 or TRBV6-3 and TRBJ2-1; D gene uncertain. The CDR3 extends over 11 amino acids. The V and J ends lost 0 bases and 9 bases respectively, with 3 bases between them. Germline lookup yields CDR1 MNHEY and CDR2 SVGEGT. The CDR3 DNA follows: TGTGCCAGCAGTTACTCGGGTGAGCAGTTCTTC. Translated: CASSYSGEQFF.

The sample holds many counts of this clonotype. The chain couples TRBV4-2 to TRBJ2-5; maybe TRBD2 (6 bases). Trimming cost V 0 bases and J 2 bases, with 13 bases left between them. The CDR3 consists of 16 residues. Per germline, CDR1 LGHNA and CDR2 YNFKEQ. CDR3 DNA sequence: TGTGCCAGCAGCCAAGATGGGGGGACGGCTCAAGAGACCCAGTACTTC. Protein sequence: CASSQDGGTAQETQYF.

As regards this clonotype: A read error may be the cause here, since a much bigger clone is one base away. The rearrangement links TRBV20-1 to TRBJ2-7; D is perhaps TRBD1 or TRBD2 (6 bases each). TRBJ2-1 explains the end of the DNA better; the J call may be wrong. Germline CDR1 and CDR2: DFQATT and SNEGSKA (reference sequence). There are 14 residues in the CDR3. The DNA for the CDR3 is TGCAGTGCTAGTTCCGGGACGGGGGCCTACGAGCAGTTCTTC. Translating it yields CSASSGTGAYEQFF.

This clonotype showed up many times. CDR3 sequence: CASSSLREETEAFF. DNA for the CDR3: TGTGCCAGCAGCTCTCTCAGGGAGGAAACTGAAGCTTTCTTT. The V gene is TRBV7-9, the J gene TRBJ1-1, with D possibly TRBD1 on 5 matching bases. The CDR3 spans 14 residues. V lost 4 bases and J lost 5, with 14 bases in between. Germline lookup yields CDR1 SEHNR and CDR2 FQNEAQ (reference sequence).

The chain recombines TRBV25-1 with TRBJ2-1; TRBD1 agrees at 9 bases. In germline, CDR1 is MGHDK, CDR2 SYGVNS. V lost 7 bases, J lost 6 bases, and 16 bases stayed unmatched. The CDR3 runs 17 residues. CDR3 DNA: TGTGCCAGCAATTCGGACAGGGGCGAGTCGGGAAGCAATGAGCAGTTCTTC. This codes for CASNSDRGESGSNEQFF.

The table lists this clonotype with a few counts. This sequence joins TRBV25-1 and TRBJ2-3; D is unresolved. The germline V gene has CDR1 MGHDK and CDR2 SYGVNS. The CDR3 runs 16 residues. Between the trimmed V and J ends, which lost 3 bases and 0 bases, there was a span of 13 bases. The CDR3 nucleotides read TGTGCCAGCAGTGATGAAAACAGAGATAGCACAGATACGCAGTATTTT. It codes for CASSDENRDSTDTQYF.

This clonotype was picked up many times. The V and J genes are TRBV12-3 or TRBV12-4 and TRBJ2-1, with D uncertain. Trimming cost V 5 bases and J 9 bases, with 11 bases left between them. The CDR3 length is 12 residues. DNA of the CDR3: TGTGCCAGCAGTCCGGTCCCGGGTGAGCAGTTCTTC. Its protein is CASSPVPGEQFF.

This clonotype was seen a few times. This sequence joins TRBV11-2 and TRBJ2-7, with D possibly TRBD2 on 6 matching bases. This CDR3 has 14 residues. V lost 3 bases to trimming and J lost 2 bases, with 11 bases between them. Germline V lookup: CDR1 SGHAT, CDR2 FQNNGV. The CDR3 DNA reads as TGTGCCAGCAGCTTCGGAGCTAGCGCCTACGAGCAGTACTTC. Amino acid sequence: CASSFGASAYEQYF.

At least ten counts were recorded for this clonotype. J is TRBJ2-3 and V is TRBV29-1; D might be TRBD1 (5 bases). V was pared by 4 bases and J by 4 bases, with 12 bases between. CDR3 length equals 13 residues. Germline V lookup: CDR1 SQVTM, CDR2 ANQGSEA. CDR3 DNA sequence: TGCAGCGTTGCTCAGGGCACCCCAGATACGCAGTATTTT. It specifies CSVAQGTPDTQYF.

This clonotype was recorded at least ten times. The chain links TRBV6-2 or TRBV6-3 to TRBJ1-5, with D possibly matching TRBD1 (6 bases). The length of the CDR3 is 17 residues. Germline assignment: CDR1 MNHEY and CDR2 SVGEGT. Trimming removed 3 bases at V and 0 bases at J, with 15 bases between. The CDR3 region is CASSYLQGTHSNQPQHF. In DNA, the CDR3 is TGTGCCAGCAGTTATTTGCAGGGGACTCATAGCAATCAGCCCCAGCATTTT.

Many counts were recorded for this clonotype. The gene calls are TRBV7-9 and TRBJ1-6; a weak D match, TRBD1 (5 bases). Germline values: CDR1 SEHNR, CDR2 FQNEAQ (reference sequence). Trimming cost V 2 bases and J 7 bases, with 15 bases left between them. The CDR3 sequence is 16 residues long. CDR3 DNA: TGTGCCAGCAGCTTAATCCAGGGTGTTTTGAATTCACCCCTCCACTTT. Its protein is CASSLIQGVLNSPLHF.

In this sample, this clonotype turned up a few times. The V and J genes are TRBV20-1 and TRBJ2-3; D is tentatively TRBD1 or TRBD2 (5 bases each). Trimming pared 6 bases from V and 2 bases from J, leaving 12 bases between. Germline lookup yields CDR1 DFQATT and CDR2 SNEGSKA (reference sequence). The CDR3 consists of 13 residues. The CDR3 bases are TGCAGTGCAACGGGACGGACCACAGATACGCAGTATTTT. The encoded protein is CSATGRTTDTQYF.

In regard to this clonotype: Given a much more abundant clone one base away, this may be a read error. The chain joins TRBV7-2 to TRBJ2-1; possibly TRBD1 for D (6 bases). The CDR3 loop spans 16 amino acids. Trimming cost V 2 bases and J 4 bases, with 15 bases left between them. Germline CDR1 is SGHTA and CDR2 is FQGNSA. The CDR3 coding sequence is TGTGCCAGCAGCTTAAGGACGACAGGTCCGTACAATGAGCAGTTCTTC. The encoded protein is CASSLRTTGPYNEQFF.

This clonotype was observed at least ten times. This chain uses TRBV7-2 with TRBJ2-4, with D possibly matching TRBD2 (5 bases). In germline, CDR1 is SGHTA, CDR2 FQGNSA. The germline V and J ends were trimmed by 1 base and 1 base, with 5 bases remaining between them. The CDR3 is 14 residues long. CDR3 sequence: CASSLGGAKNIQYF. The CDR3 DNA sequence: TGTGCCAGCAGCTTAGGAGGGGCCAAAAACATTCAGTACTTC.

This clonotype was recorded at least ten times. The V gene is TRBV2, the J gene TRBJ2-7; 11 bases are a match to TRBD1. In germline, CDR1 is SNHLY, CDR2 FYNNEI. The CDR3 contains 12 residues. The trim removed 8 bases at V and 8 bases at J, leaving 5 bases unmatched. CDR3 sequence (DNA): TGTGCCAGCCGGACAGGGGGCGAGAAGCAGTACTTC. As protein: CASRTGGEKQYF.

This clonotype was observed many times. CDR3 loop: CASSQRYSGSYNEQFF. DNA for the CDR3: TGTGCCAGCTCACAACGATATAGCGGGTCCTACAATGAGCAGTTCTTC. This chain joins TRBV18 and TRBJ2-1; 7 positions agree with TRBD2. The germline V gene has CDR1 KGHSH and CDR2 LQKENI. This CDR3 region has 16 residues. V was pared by 4 bases and J by 1 base, with 7 bases of the junction left unmatched.

In its sample, this clonotype was seen many times. This rearrangement joins TRBV5-1 to TRBJ2-3; D is uncertain. The germline V and J ends were trimmed by 0 bases and 2 bases, with 4 bases remaining between them. Germline V lookup: CDR1 SGHRS, CDR2 YFSETQ. This CDR3 has 13 amino acids. The DNA for the CDR3 is TGCGCCAGCAGCTTGGACCACACAGATACGCAGTATTTT. It encodes CASSLDHTDTQYF.